The clone carrying this T cell receptor beta chain has just a few counts. The antigen remains unidentified. With a J-beta primer mix and a sample-barcoded 5' primer, a second PCR ran 7 to 11 cycles. TCRdb re-analysed the 5' RACE reads in MiXCR, keeping a single row per CDR3 protein. The sample records roughly 1,700,000 distinct CDR3 sequences, 28% being singletons. The CDR3 sequence is 14 residues long. The germline V and J ends were trimmed by 0 bases and 5 bases, with 10 bases remaining between them. Germline-derived CDR1 and CDR2 are SGHRS and YFSETQ. The sample, roughly 9.5 milliliters of peripheral blood, was drawn from each donor. Total RNA, at least 6 micrograms per sample, was extracted from PBMCs. The data were obtained in a study of blood T cells in healthy people across ages. Study conclusions and caveats: It was held that the diversity estimates obtained from one million T cells were underestimates. There was a strong correlation between TCR beta diversity and naive T cell percentage.

This receptor was obtained from a woman between 25 and 40 years old in good health. Sequencing input: blood. V and J are TRBV5-1 and TRBJ2-3; D possibly matches TRBD1 or TRBD2 (6 bases each). CDR3 sequence (DNA): TGCGCCAGCAGCTTGGAGGGGGGTGAAGATACGCAGTATTTT. This encodes CASSLEGGEDTQYF.